Given below is one T cell receptor beta chain in context. Its antigen is unidentified. This sample was taken from a study of T-cell reconstitution after alpha-beta-depleted transplantation in children. The study's findings and limits: Newly generated T cells supplied most T-cell counts and diversity one year post-transplant. In some patients, recipient T cells and intrathymic progenitors surviving conditioning explained high day-60 diversity. Several hundred expanded graft clones reportedly were the source of alpha-beta T cells about two months after transplant.

The CDR3 is 15 residues long. J lost 3 bases, V lost 5 bases, and 10 bases had no gene match. From germline, CDR1 is SGHVS and CDR2 FNYEAQ. TCRbeta library construction was performed incorporating unique molecular identifiers. TCRdb recomputed calls from the PCR reads with MiXCR, one row per CDR3 protein. The repertoire has approximately 1,000,000 distinct CDR3 sequences, around 30% of them found once; the top ten carry over 25%. The receptor was isolated from a boy younger than two who had a stem cell transplant for SCID, so the T cells may come from the graft donor. The rearrangement uses TRBV7-6 and TRBJ2-7; 7 bases are a match to TRBD1. Material: PBMCs, mostly from graft donor cells, obtained 360 days after TCRalphabeta/CD19-depleted stem cell transplant. CDR3 region: CASSLNRDRDYEQYF. DNA for the CDR3: TGTGCCAGCAGCCTAAACCGGGACAGAGACTACGAGCAGTACTTC.